Here is one T cell receptor beta chain with its context. Its antigen is unidentified. The sample comes from a study of OX40 agonist ivuxolimab in advanced cancers. For the study at large: It was ivuxolimab, an agonistic anti-OX40 (CD134) antibody, that patients were treated with. Patients were infused with ivuxolimab every 2 weeks at 0.01 to 10 mg/kg. Those treated in dose escalation had hepatocellular carcinoma, melanoma, renal cell cancer or head and neck cancer. The study, taken as a whole, reports: Partial responders at 0.1-3.0 mg/kg had among the lowest clonal expansion.

Sequenced by immunoSEQ multiplex PCR; TCRdb stores in-frame clones only, minus some. This table holds tens of thousands of clones, approximately 83% found once. This CDR3 spans 15 amino acids. Trimming stripped 5 bases from V and 4 bases from J, with 17 bases between. Germline CDR1 reads LNHDA; CDR2 reads SQIVND (reference sequence). The rearrangement links TRBV19 to TRBJ1-2, with D possibly TRBD1 on 5 matching bases. The TCR comes from an adult with an advanced solid tumor such as melanoma, head and neck, liver or kidney cancer. The specimen comprised CD4+ or CD8+ T cells sorted from blood, sampled in a trial of the OX40 agonist ivuxolimab. CDR3 nucleotide sequence: TGTGCCAGTAGTCCCACGTGGGGGTCGGGCTATGGCTACACCTTC. It yields the protein CASSPTWGSGYGYTF.